These 15 T cell receptor beta chains originate from one sample sequenced in a study of cytomegalovirus exposure and HLA in healthy donors. Use of 60 Vbeta and 13 Jbeta primers characterized the PCR. Repertoires were generated with immunoSEQ multiplex PCR, while TCRdb's copy carries only in-frame clones and drops some. The sample table includes 35,000 to 45,000 clones. The sequenced material came from PBMCs. The receptors were sampled from a man aged 35 to 55 in good health and CMV-seropositive.

The chain recombines TRBV18 with TRBJ2-1; D may be TRBD2 (6 bases). In germline, CDR1 is KGHSH, CDR2 LQKENI. There are 14 residues in the CDR3. Trimming stripped 3 bases from V and 9 bases from J, with 15 bases between. The CDR3 reads CASSPRETAPEQFF. The CDR3 DNA follows: TGTGCCAGCTCACCCCGGGAGACAGCCCCTGAGCAGTTCTTC.

The V and J genes are TRBV23-1 and TRBJ2-1; no clear D. TRBV23-1 is annotated as an ORF whose role is uncertain. The germline V and J ends were trimmed by 0 bases and 8 bases, with 11 bases remaining between them. This CDR3 spans 14 amino acids. CDR3 in amino acids: CASSQSKVRDEQFF. For the CDR3, the DNA is TGCGCCAGCAGTCAATCGAAAGTACGGGATGAGCAGTTCTTC.

The CDR3 is CASSSTTSGSSYEQYF. In nucleotides, the CDR3 is TGTGCCAGCAGCTCCACCACTAGCGGGAGCTCCTACGAGCAGTACTTC. The gene calls are TRBV7-8 and TRBJ2-7, with 11 bases matching TRBD2. This CDR3 has 16 amino acids. The germline gives CDR1 SGHVS, CDR2 FQNEAQ. The trim removed 4 bases at V and 0 bases at J, leaving 5 bases unmatched.

This chain links TRBV2 with TRBJ2-3, with 8 bases identical to TRBD2. CDR3 length: 15 residues. The germline V gene has CDR1 SNHLY and CDR2 FYNNEI. The ends lost 7 bases at V and 5 bases at J; junction bases unmatched: 11. The chain's CDR3 is CASTRGSGSGDTQYF. CDR3 DNA: TGTGCCAGCACCCGGGGCAGCGGGAGTGGAGATACGCAGTATTTT.

The gene calls are TRBV5-1 and TRBJ2-2, with D possibly TRBD1 on 6 matching bases. V was shortened by 2 bases and J by 3 bases, with 8 bases between the two germline ends. In germline, CDR1 is SGHRS, CDR2 YFSETQ. This CDR3 has 14 residues. CDR3 in amino acids: CASSFGTYTGELFF. The DNA for the CDR3 is TGCGCCAGCAGCTTCGGGACATACACCGGGGAGCTGTTTTTT.

J is TRBJ2-7 and V is TRBV10-3; 8 bases match TRBD2. Germline loops: CDR1 ENHRY, CDR2 SYGVKD. V shed 2 bases, J shed 4 bases, and the junction held 10 bases outside the gene matches. The CDR3 has 16 residues. CDR3 region: CAISEGVAGGSYEQYF. Here the CDR3 DNA reads TGTGCCATCAGTGAGGGGGTGGCGGGAGGATCGTACGAGCAGTACTTC.

The CDR3 region has the DNA TGTGCCAGCCGTTTTGAGCCGACTGGAGGCACTGAAGCTTTCTTT. Its translation: CASRFEPTGGTEAFF. V usage is TRBV6-1 and J usage is TRBJ1-1; no definite D call. The germline V gene has CDR1 MNHNS and CDR2 SASEGT. Trimming stripped 8 bases from V and 4 bases from J, with 20 bases between. The length of the CDR3 is 15 residues.

The chain links TRBV30 to TRBJ1-2; D might be TRBD1 (6 bases). The length of the CDR3 is 14 residues. The germline V gene has CDR1 GTSNPN and CDR2 SVGIG (reference sequence). The ends were cut back, 3 bases at V and 0 bases at J, with 11 bases in the middle. The DNA of the CDR3 is TGTGCCTGGAGGGAACAGGGTACTAACTATGGCTACACCTTC. Residues: CAWREQGTNYGYTF.

V gene TRBV27 combines with J gene TRBJ2-2; 8 bases line up with TRBD2. CDR1 and CDR2 from the germline V gene are MNHEY and SMNVEV (reference sequence). V gave up 8 bases and J gave up 4 bases; unmatched junction bases: 9. CDR3 length equals 15 residues. The CDR3, as DNA: TGTGCCAGCTCTGTTCGGCTAGCGGGCACCGGGGAGCTGTTTTTT. Encoded protein: CASSVRLAGTGELFF.

The V gene is TRBV19, the J gene TRBJ2-4, with TRBD2 matching over 12 bases. This CDR3 is built from 16 residues. Germline-derived CDR1 and CDR2 are LNHDA and SQIVND (reference sequence). J lost 8 bases, V lost 5 bases, and 10 bases had no gene match. The CDR3 DNA sequence: TGTGCCAGTAGTCGGACTAGCGGGACTAGTACGGACATTCAGTACTTC. Its translation is CASSRTSGTSTDIQYF.

The rearrangement joins TRBV2 to TRBJ1-3, with TRBD1 matching over 7 bases. CDR1 SNHLY and CDR2 FYNNEI come from the germline V gene. The CDR3 totals 14 residues. The trim removed 6 bases at V and 4 bases at J, leaving 6 bases unmatched. The chain's CDR3 is CASRQGGPGNTIYF. CDR3 nucleotides: TGTGCCAGCAGGCAAGGGGGCCCGGGAAACACCATATATTTT. The full variable domain, with the rest looked up from reference TRBV2 and TRBJ1-3, is EPEVTQTPSHQVTQMGQEVILRCVPISNHLYFYWYRQILGQKVEFLVSFYNNEISEKSEIFDDQFSVERPDGSNFTLKIRSTKLEDSAMYFCASRQGGPGNTIYFGEGSWLTVV.

The genes are TRBV6-6 and TRBJ1-1, with TRBD1 as a possible D gene (5 bases). Per germline, CDR1 MNHNY and CDR2 SVGAGI (reference sequence). V lost 4 bases and J 7 bases, leaving 10 bases between the germline ends. The CDR3 has 12 residues. The CDR3 nucleotides are TGTGCCAGCAGTTTTGGGGGGGGTGAAGCTTTCTTT. It specifies CASSFGGGEAFF.

V usage is TRBV12-5 and J usage is TRBJ2-5, with D maybe TRBD1 (7 bases). V gave up 3 bases and J gave up 1 base, with 12 bases separating them. Per the germline V gene, CDR1 is LGHNT and CDR2 is FRNRAP. This CDR3 is 15 amino acids long. CDR3 protein: CASGLGGGGQETQYF. CDR3 bases: TGTGCTAGTGGTTTAGGAGGGGGCGGCCAAGAGACCCAGTACTTC.

This chain joins TRBV7-9 and TRBJ1-4; no firm D call. V lost 8 bases and J lost 8, with 9 bases in between. Germline CDR1 and CDR2: SEHNR and FQNEAQ (reference sequence). This CDR3 spans 11 amino acids. The CDR3 loop reads CASQSGEKLFF. In DNA, the CDR3 is TGTGCCAGCCAGTCCGGGGAAAAACTGTTTTTT.

The rearrangement links TRBV30 to TRBJ1-1, with D unresolved. Germline CDR1 GTSNPN, CDR2 SVGIG (reference sequence). The CDR3 consists of 12 residues. Trimming stripped 4 bases from V and 0 bases from J, with 6 bases between. The CDR3: CAWTTLNTEAFF. The CDR3 region has the DNA TGTGCCTGGACTACTTTGAACACTGAAGCTTTCTTT.